These 8 T cell receptor beta chains originate from one sample sequenced in a study of blood T cell repertoires in COVID-19. Method: immunoSEQ multiplex PCR; TCRdb's copy keeps in-frame clones and lacks some. The data contain roughly 40,000 clones, around 84% of them seen just once; the ten biggest clones take up about 60%. The sequencing input was peripheral blood. These receptors originate from a man between 65 and 79 years old with acute or convalescent COVID-19.

The gene calls are TRBV3-1 (or the pseudogene TRBV3-2) and TRBJ2-7, with 7 bases identical to TRBD1. V gave up 4 bases and J gave up 2 bases; unmatched junction bases: 2. The germline CDR1 and CDR2 sequences are LGHDT and YNNKEL (reference sequence). The CDR3 totals 13 residues. CDR3 amino acids: CASSRQGPYEQYF. The CDR3 coding sequence is TGTGCCAGCAGCCGACAGGGACCCTACGAGCAGTACTTC.

The chain employs TRBV2 and TRBJ2-1; possibly TRBD2 for D (5 bases). V was cut by 0 bases and J by 7 bases, with 7 bases left in between. The germline V gene has CDR1 SNHLY and CDR2 FYNNEI. The CDR3 extends over 13 amino acids. CDR3 sequence reads: CASSEAGGNEQFF. Here the CDR3 DNA reads TGTGCCAGCAGTGAAGCGGGCGGGAATGAGCAGTTCTTC.

The chain uses TRBV7-9 and TRBJ2-1; D ambiguous. Germline V gene lookup returns CDR1 SEHNR and CDR2 FQNEAQ (reference sequence). The CDR3 length is 14 residues. The V end was cut by 2 bases, the J end by 2 bases, with 7 bases between. CDR3 sequence: CASSLRVAYNEQFF. CDR3 sequence (DNA): TGTGCCAGCAGCTTACGAGTTGCCTACAATGAGCAGTTCTTC.

The chain recombines TRBV19 with TRBJ1-4, with 9 bases matching TRBD1. Germline CDR1 and CDR2: LNHDA and SQIVND (reference sequence). The J segment lost 9 bases and the V segment lost 2 bases, leaving 10 bases of the junction unmatched. This CDR3 has 16 residues. CDR3 amino acids: CASSIRLNRGQKKLFF. The CDR3 nucleotides read TGTGCCAGTAGTATACGGTTGAACAGGGGGCAGAAAAAACTGTTTTTT.

CDR3 amino acids: CASSLVQGVSDTQYF. CDR3 coding DNA: TGTGCCAGCAGCTTAGTTCAGGGGGTTTCAGATACGCAGTATTTT. The chain carries TRBV7-2 and TRBJ2-3; 7 bases fit TRBD1. CDR3 length: 15 residues. The V and J ends lost 1 base and 4 bases, in that order; junction bases with no gene match: 5. The germline gives CDR1 SGHTA, CDR2 FQGNSA.

The CDR3 DNA sequence: TGTGCCAGCAGGCCAGGGGGTGCAGACAATCAGCCCCAGCATTTT. Its protein is CASRPGGADNQPQHF. The V and J genes are TRBV6-5 and TRBJ1-5, with 7 bases aligning to TRBD1. The V segment lost 6 bases and the J segment 3 bases; nucleotides outside the gene matches: 8. The CDR3 covers 15 residues. Germline lookup yields CDR1 MNHEY and CDR2 SVGAGI.

This chain uses TRBV20-1 with TRBJ2-7, with no clear D. Trimming removed 0 bases from V and 5 bases from J, with 5 bases in between. Germline V gene sequence: CDR1 DFQATT, CDR2 SNEGSKA (reference sequence). The CDR3 runs 11 residues. CDR3 sequence reads: CSARDPDEQYF. In nucleotides, the CDR3 is TGCAGTGCTAGAGATCCGGACGAGCAGTACTTC.

The chain uses TRBV20-1 and TRBJ2-3; the D gene is possibly TRBD2 (5 bases). Deletions cut 3 bases from V and 5 bases from J, with 15 bases between. There are 14 residues in the CDR3. Germline V gene sequence: CDR1 DFQATT, CDR2 SNEGSKA (reference sequence). The CDR3 sequence is CSASPGFVGDTQYF. DNA for the CDR3: TGCAGTGCTAGTCCGGGGTTTGTTGGAGATACGCAGTATTTT.